This T cell receptor beta chain was sequenced in a study of blood T cell repertoires in COVID-19. Turning to the study itself: Researchers got acute and convalescent COVID-19 samples from the United States, Italy and Spain.

The assay was immunoSEQ multiplex PCR, and TCRdb's table has in-frame clones only and misses some. Here the sample spans 150,000 to 190,000 clones, under 90% being singletons. The study assigned cohorts using participant-reported clinical history. Cohort 3 donors counted as recovered after two negative PCRs, clearance, or resolved symptoms. This receptor was identified in a man aged 50-59 years who had recovered from COVID-19. The sequenced sample was PBMCs or T cells enriched from blood (not recorded which).

CDR3 sequence: CSAREVVRAFF. CDR3 coding DNA: TGCAGTGCTAGAGAGGTGGTGCGCGCTTTCTTT. The chain has TRBV20-1 and TRBJ1-1; D remains ambiguous. Germline values: CDR1 DFQATT, CDR2 SNEGSKA (reference sequence). Trimming took off 0 bases at V and 11 bases at J, with 10 bases between the two ends. The CDR3 runs 11 residues.